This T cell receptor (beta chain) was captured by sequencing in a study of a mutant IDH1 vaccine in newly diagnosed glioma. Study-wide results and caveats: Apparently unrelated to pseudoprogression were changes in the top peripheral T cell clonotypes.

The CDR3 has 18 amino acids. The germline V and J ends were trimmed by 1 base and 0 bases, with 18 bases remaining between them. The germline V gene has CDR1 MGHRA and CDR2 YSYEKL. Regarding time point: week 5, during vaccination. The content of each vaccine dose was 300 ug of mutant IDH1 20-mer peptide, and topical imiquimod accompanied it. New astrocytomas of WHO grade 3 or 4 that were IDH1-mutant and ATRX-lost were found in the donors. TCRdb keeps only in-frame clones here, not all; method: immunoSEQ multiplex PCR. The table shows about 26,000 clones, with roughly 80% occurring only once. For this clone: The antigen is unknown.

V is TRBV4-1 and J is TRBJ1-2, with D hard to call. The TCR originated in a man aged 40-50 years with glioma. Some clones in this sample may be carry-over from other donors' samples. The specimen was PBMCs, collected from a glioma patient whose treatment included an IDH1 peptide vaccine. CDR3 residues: CASSQGATLGVANYGYTF. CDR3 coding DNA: TGCGCCAGCAGCCAAGGGGCGACATTGGGAGTTGCTAACTATGGCTACACCTTC.